This record covers a single T cell receptor (beta chain). Its target is unknown. Using immunoSEQ multiplex PCR, the repertoire was profiled, and TCRdb retains in-frame clones only, with some absent. The sample carries 95,000 to 150,000 clones, roughly nine tenths recorded once. The sample originates from a study of T cell responses to AZD1222 COVID-19 vaccine. Across the study: Investigators merged groups given second doses at roughly 4 or roughly 12 weeks. Study-wide results and caveats: As reported, nearly half of all spike-specific TCRs target variant regions that are unmutated.

Trimming cost V 4 bases and J 5 bases; bases outside gene matches: 7. This CDR3 has 15 amino acids. The germline CDR1 and CDR2 sequences are MRHNA and SNTAGT. Sequenced here: peripheral blood, sampled on day 0 of AZD1222 vaccination. This receptor was obtained from an adult in good health. V usage is TRBV6-4 and J usage is TRBJ2-4; 8 nucleotides agree with TRBD2. The CDR3 nucleotides read TGTGCCAGCAGTGTCTCCGGGGGGGCCGAAAACATTCAGTACTTC. Its protein is CASSVSGGAENIQYF.